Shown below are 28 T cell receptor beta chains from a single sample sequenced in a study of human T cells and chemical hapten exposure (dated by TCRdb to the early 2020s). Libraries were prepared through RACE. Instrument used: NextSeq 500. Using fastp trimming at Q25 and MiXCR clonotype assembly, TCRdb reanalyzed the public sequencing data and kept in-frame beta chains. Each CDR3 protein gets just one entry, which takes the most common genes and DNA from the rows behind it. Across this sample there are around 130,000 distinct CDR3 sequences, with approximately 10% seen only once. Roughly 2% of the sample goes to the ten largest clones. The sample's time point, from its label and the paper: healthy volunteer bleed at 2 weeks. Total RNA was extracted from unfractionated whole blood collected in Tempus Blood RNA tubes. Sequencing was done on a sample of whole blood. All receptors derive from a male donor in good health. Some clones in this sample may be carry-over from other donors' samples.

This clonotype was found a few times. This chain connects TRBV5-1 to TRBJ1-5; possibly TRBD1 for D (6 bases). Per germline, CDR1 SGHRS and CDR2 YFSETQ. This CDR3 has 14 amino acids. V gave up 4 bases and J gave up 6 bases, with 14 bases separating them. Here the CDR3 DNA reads TGCGCCAGCAGCCCCAGCACAGGGTCTCAGCCCCAGCATTTT. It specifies CASSPSTGSQPQHF.

CDR3 in amino acids: CASSLDGRATGIQYF. The CDR3 DNA is TGCGCCAGCAGCTTGGACGGGAGGGCCACCGGCATTCAGTACTTC. The chain links TRBV5-1 to TRBJ2-4; 8 bases map to TRBD2. The length of the CDR3 is 15 residues. With 0 bases clipped from V and 9 bases from J, the junction kept 8 bases outside the gene matches. Germline CDR1 is SGHRS and CDR2 is YFSETQ.

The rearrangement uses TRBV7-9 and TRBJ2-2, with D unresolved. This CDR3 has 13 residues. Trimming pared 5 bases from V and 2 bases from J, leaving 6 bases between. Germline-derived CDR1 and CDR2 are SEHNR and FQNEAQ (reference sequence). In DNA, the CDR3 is TGTGCCAGCAGCCATTTAAACACCGGGGAGCTGTTTTTT. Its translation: CASSHLNTGELFF.

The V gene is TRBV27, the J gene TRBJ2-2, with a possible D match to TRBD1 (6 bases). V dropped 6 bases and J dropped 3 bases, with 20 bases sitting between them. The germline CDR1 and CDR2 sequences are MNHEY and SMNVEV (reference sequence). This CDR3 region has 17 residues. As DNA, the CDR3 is TGTGCCAGCAGCCCTCTCACAGGGATCGGGGACACCGGGGAGCTGTTTTTT. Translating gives CASSPLTGIGDTGELFF.

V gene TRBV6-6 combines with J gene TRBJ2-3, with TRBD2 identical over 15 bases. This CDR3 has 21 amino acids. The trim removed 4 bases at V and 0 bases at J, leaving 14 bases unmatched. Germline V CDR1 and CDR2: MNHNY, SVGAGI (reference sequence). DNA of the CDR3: TGTGCCAGCAGTTTTCCCGCCGGGACTAGCGGGAGGATTTCTAGCACAGATACGCAGTATTTT. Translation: CASSFPAGTSGRISSTDTQYF.

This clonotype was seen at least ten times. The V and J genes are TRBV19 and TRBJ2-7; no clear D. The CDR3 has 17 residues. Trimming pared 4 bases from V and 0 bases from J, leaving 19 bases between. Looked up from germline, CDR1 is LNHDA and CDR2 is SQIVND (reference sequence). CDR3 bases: TGTGCCAGTAGTAGTTTCAGAAAAGATGCGAGCTCCTACGAGCAGTACTTC. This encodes CASSSFRKDASSYEQYF.

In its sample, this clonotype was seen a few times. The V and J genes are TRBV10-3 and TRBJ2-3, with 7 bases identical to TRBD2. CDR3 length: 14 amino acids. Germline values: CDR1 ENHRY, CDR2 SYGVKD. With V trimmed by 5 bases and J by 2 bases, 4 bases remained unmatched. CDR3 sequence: CAISRGLLTDTQYF. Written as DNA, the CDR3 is TGTGCCATCAGTAGGGGACTACTCACAGATACGCAGTATTTT.

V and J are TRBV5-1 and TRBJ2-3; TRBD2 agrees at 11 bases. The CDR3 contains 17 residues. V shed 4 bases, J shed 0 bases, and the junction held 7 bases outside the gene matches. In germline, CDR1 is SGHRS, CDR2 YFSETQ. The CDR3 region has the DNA TGCGCCAGCAGCCCGAGACTAGCGGGGCCCAGCACAGATACGCAGTATTTT. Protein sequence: CASSPRLAGPSTDTQYF.

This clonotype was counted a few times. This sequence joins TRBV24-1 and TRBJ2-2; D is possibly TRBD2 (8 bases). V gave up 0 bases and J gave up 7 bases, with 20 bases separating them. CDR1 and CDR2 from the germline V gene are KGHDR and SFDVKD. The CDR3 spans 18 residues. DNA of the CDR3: TGTGCCACCAGTGATTTGTTGCCCCGGGAGGGGGCTAACGGGGAGCTGTTTTTT. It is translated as CATSDLLPREGANGELFF.

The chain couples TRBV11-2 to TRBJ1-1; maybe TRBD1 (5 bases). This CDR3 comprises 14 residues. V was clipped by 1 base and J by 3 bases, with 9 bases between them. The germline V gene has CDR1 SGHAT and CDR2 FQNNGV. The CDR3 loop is CASSLARGYTEAFF. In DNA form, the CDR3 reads TGTGCCAGCAGCTTAGCCCGGGGGTACACTGAAGCTTTCTTT.

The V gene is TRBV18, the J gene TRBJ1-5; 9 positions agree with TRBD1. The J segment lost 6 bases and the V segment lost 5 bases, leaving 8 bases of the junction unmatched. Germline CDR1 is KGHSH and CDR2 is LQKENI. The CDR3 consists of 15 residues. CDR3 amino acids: CASSAGTGPLQPQHF. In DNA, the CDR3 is TGTGCCAGCTCAGCCGGGACAGGGCCCCTTCAGCCCCAGCATTTT. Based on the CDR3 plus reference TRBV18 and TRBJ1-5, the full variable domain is NAGVMQNPRHLVRRRGQEARLRCSPMKGHSHVYWYRQLPEEGLKFMVYLQKENIIDESGMPKERFSAEFPKEGPSILRIQQVVRGDSAAYFCASSAGTGPLQPQHFGDGTRLSIL.

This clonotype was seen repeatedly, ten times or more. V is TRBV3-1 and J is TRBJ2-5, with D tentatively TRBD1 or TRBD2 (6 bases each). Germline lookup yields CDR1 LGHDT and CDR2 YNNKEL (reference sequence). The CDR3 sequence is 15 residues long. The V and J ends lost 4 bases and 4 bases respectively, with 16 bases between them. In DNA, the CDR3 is TGTGCCAGCAGCCCCACGGGGGCTAAGGGAGAGACCCAGTACTTC. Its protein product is CASSPTGAKGETQYF.

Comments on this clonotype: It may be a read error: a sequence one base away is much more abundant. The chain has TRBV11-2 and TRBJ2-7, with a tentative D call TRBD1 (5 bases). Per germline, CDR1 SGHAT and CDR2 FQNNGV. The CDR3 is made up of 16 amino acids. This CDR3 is CASSLGGTGSSYEQNF. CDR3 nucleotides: TGTGCCAGCAGCTTAGGGGGCACCGGCAGCTCCTACGAGCAGAACTTC.

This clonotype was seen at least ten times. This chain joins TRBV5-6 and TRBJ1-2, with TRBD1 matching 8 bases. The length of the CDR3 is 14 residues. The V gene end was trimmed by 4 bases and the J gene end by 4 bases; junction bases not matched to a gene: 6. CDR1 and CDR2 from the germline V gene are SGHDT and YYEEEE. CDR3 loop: CASSLPGTGYGYTF. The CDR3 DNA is TGTGCCAGCAGCCTACCCGGGACAGGCTATGGCTACACCTTC.

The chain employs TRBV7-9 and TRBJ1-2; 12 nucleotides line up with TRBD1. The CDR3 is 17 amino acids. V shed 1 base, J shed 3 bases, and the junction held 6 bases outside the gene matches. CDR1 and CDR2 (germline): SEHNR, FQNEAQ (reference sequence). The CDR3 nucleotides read TGTGCCAGCAGCTTAGTAAGGGACAGGGGGCGTCACTATGGCTACACCTTC. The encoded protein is CASSLVRDRGRHYGYTF.

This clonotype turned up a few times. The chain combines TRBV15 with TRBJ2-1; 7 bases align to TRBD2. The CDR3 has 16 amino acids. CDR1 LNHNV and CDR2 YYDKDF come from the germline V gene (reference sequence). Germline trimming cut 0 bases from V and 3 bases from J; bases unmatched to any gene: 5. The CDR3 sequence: CATSREGGGIYNEQFF. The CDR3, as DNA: TGTGCCACCAGCAGAGAGGGCGGGGGAATCTACAATGAGCAGTTCTTC.

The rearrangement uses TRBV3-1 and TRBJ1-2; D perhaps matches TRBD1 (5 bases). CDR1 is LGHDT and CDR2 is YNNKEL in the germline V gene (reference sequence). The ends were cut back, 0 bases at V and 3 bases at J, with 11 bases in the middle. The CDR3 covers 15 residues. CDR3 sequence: CASSQDMGTDYGYTF. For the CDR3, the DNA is TGTGCCAGCAGCCAAGATATGGGGACGGACTATGGCTACACCTTC.

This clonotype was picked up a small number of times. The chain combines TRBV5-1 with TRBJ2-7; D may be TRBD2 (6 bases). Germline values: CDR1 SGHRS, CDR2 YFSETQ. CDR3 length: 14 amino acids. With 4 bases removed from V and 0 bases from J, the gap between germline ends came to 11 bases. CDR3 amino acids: CASSGGTASYEQYF. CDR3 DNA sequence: TGCGCCAGCAGCGGCGGGACTGCCTCCTACGAGCAGTACTTC.

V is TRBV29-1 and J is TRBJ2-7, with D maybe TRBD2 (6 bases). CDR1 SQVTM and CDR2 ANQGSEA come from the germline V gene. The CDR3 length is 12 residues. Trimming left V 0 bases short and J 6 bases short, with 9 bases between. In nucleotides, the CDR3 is TGCAGCGTTGAAGAGGGGGGTCCCGAGCAGTACTTC. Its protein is CSVEEGGPEQYF.

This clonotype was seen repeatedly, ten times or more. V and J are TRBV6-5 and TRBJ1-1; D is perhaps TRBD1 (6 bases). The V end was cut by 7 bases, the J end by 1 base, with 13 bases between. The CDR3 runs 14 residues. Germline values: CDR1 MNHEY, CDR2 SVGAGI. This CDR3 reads CASIATGQNTEAFF. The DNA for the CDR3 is TGTGCCAGCATTGCAACAGGGCAGAACACTGAAGCTTTCTTT.

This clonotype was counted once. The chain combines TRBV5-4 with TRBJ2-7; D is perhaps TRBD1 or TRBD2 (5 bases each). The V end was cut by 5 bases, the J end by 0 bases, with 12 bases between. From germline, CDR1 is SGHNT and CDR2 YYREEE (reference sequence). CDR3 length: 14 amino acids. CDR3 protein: CASRGDGSSYEQYF. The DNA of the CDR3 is TGTGCCAGCAGGGGGGACGGAAGCTCCTACGAGCAGTACTTC.

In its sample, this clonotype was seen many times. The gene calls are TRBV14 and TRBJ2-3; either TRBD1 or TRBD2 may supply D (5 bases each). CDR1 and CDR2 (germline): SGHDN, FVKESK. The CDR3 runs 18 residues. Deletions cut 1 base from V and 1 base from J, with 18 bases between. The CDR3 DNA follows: TGTGCCAGCAGCCAAGTTCCAGGGTTGTTGAGGGGCACAGATACGCAGTATTTT. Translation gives CASSQVPGLLRGTDTQYF. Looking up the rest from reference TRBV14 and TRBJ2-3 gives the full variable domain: EAGVTQFPSHSVIEKGQTVTLRCDPISGHDNLYWYRRVMGKEIKFLLHFVKESKQDESGMPNNRFLAERTGGTYSTLKVQPAELEDSGVYFCASSQVPGLLRGTDTQYFGPGTRLTVL.

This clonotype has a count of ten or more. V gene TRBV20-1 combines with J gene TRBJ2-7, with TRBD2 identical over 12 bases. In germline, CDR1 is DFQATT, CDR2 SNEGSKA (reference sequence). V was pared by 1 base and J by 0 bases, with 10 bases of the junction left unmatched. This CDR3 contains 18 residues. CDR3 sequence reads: CSARGETSGGRFSYEQYF. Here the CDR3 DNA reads TGCAGTGCTAGAGGAGAGACTAGCGGGGGCCGATTCTCCTACGAGCAGTACTTC.

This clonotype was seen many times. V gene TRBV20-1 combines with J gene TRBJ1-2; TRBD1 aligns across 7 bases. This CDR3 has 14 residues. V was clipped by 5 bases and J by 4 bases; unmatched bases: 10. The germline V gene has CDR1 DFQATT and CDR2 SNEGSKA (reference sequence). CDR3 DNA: TGCAGTGCTCCCCTTCGACAGGGCGGCTATGGCTACACCTTC. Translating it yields CSAPLRQGGYGYTF.

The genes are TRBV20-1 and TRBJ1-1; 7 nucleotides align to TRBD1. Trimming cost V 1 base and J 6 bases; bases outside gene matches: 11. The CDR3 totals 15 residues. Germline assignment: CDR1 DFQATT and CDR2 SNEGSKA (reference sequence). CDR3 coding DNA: TGCAGTGCTAGAGCGAGAAGGGCAGGGGGGGCTGAAGCTTTCTTT. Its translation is CSARARRAGGAEAFF.

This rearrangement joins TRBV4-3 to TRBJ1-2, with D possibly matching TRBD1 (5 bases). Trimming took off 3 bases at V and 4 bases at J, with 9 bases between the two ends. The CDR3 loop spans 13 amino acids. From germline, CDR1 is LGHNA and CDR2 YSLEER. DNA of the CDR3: TGCGCCAGCAGCCAGGGACGTCTCTATGGCTACACCTTC. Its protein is CASSQGRLYGYTF.

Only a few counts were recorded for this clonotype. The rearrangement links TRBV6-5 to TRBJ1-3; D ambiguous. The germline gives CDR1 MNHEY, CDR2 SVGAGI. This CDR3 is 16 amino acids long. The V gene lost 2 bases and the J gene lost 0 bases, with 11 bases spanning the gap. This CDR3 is CASSYSVGYSGNTIYF. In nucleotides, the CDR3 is TGTGCCAGCAGTTACAGTGTGGGATACTCTGGAAACACCATATATTTT.

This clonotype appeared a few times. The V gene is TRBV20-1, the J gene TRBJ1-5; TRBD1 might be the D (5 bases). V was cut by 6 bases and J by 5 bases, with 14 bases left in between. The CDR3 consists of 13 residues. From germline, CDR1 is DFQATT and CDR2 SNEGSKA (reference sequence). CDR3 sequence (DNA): TGCAGTGCACCCACGCGGGGGGATCAGCCCCAGCATTTT. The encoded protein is CSAPTRGDQPQHF.